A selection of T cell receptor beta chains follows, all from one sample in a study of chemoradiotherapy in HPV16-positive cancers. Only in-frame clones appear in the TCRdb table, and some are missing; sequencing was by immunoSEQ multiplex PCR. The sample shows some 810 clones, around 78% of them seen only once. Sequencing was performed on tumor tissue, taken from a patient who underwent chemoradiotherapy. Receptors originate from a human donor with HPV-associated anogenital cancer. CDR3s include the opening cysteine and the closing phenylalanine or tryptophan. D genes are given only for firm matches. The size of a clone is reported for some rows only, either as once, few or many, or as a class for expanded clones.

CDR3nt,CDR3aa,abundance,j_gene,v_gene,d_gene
TGTGCCAGCAGTGGGGGAAGGTGGCAGCCCCAGCATTTT,CASSGGRWQPQHF,few,TRBJ1-5,TRBV2,-
TGTGCCATCAGGGCAGGGAGCGGGGGGGGACGAGACACAGATACGCAGTATTTT,CAIRAGSGGGRDTDTQYF,-,TRBJ2-3,TRBV10-3,TRBD2
TGTGCCAGTAGTCCGGGGACGGCCTACAATGAGCAGTTCTTC,CASSPGTAYNEQFF,-,TRBJ2-1,TRBV19,-
TGTGCCAGCAGTTACTCGGGGGGTATGGGCACTGAAGCTTTCTTT,CASSYSGGMGTEAFF,-,TRBJ1-1,TRBV6-5,-
TGTGCCAGCAGTTTGGTATCTGGCACAGATACGCAGTATTTT,CASSLVSGTDTQYF,-,TRBJ2-3,TRBV28,-
TGTGCCAGCAAATTGGGCAGGGGGCGCTTTGGGACCCAGTACTTC,CASKLGRGRFGTQYF,-,TRBJ2-5,TRBV28,TRBD1
TGTGCCAGCAGTTTGAACACTGAAGCTTTCTTT,CASSLNTEAFF,few,TRBJ1-1,TRBV2,-
TGTGCCAGCAGTAGCGGGGGGGGACTCAATGAGCAGTTCTTC,CASSSGGGLNEQFF,-,TRBJ2-1,TRBV2,TRBD2
TGTGCCAGCAGCTTGGGCCCCTTAGCGGGGGCGAACACCGGGGAGCTGTTTTTT,CASSLGPLAGANTGELFF,-,TRBJ2-2,TRBV5-6,TRBD2
TGCGCCAGCAGCCAAGTCGGGTTGGCTAGCGGGAAACCCCTGGTCACGCAGTATTTT,CASSQVGLASGKPLVTQYF,-,TRBJ2-3,TRBV4-1,TRBD2
TGTGCCATCAGTGAGTCGTCGGGAGGCGAGACCGGGGAGCTGTTTTTT,CAISESSGGETGELFF,-,TRBJ2-2,TRBV10-3,TRBD2
TGTGCCAGCAGCGCGAAAGGTGGGCTACTAGCGATGGGCTACGAGCAGTACTTC,CASSAKGGLLAMGYEQYF,-,TRBJ2-7,TRBV7-2,TRBD2
TGTGCCAGCAGTCCGCTAGCGGGAGGTGAAAACATTCAGTACTTC,CASSPLAGGENIQYF,-,TRBJ2-4,TRBV6-6,TRBD2
TGTGCCAGCAGCCCCTTTGCTCCCAACTATGGCTACACCTTC,CASSPFAPNYGYTF,-,TRBJ1-2,TRBV7-9,-
TGTGCCAGCAGTTTATTTGGGGAGTGGACAGATACGCAGTATTTT,CASSLFGEWTDTQYF,-,TRBJ2-3,TRBV28,-
TGTGCCAGCTCACCACCCTCAGGGTCTAAGGACGAGCAGTACTTC,CASSPPSGSKDEQYF,-,TRBJ2-7,TRBV18,-
TGTGCCAGCAGTTCCGACAGGGGGGACGAGACCCAGTACTTC,CASSSDRGDETQYF,-,TRBJ2-5,TRBV11-3,TRBD1
TGCAGCGTCGACGGGACTAGCGGTTTGACCCAGTACTTC,CSVDGTSGLTQYF,-,TRBJ2-5,TRBV29-1,TRBD2
TGCGCCAGCAGCCTGGGACAAAACTCTGGGGCCAACGTCCTGACTTTC,CASSLGQNSGANVLTF,-,TRBJ2-6,TRBV5-1,-
TGTGCCAGCAGTTACTTACAGGGGGCGCCTGGAAACACCATATATTTT,CASSYLQGAPGNTIYF,-,TRBJ1-3,TRBV6-5,TRBD1
TGTGCCAGCAGTTTAGGGACGCTTTCCTACGAGCAGTACTTC,CASSLGTLSYEQYF,-,TRBJ2-7,TRBV27,-
TGTGCCAGCAGCTTAGACGCCTACGAGCAGTACTTC,CASSLDAYEQYF,-,TRBJ2-7,TRBV7-9,-